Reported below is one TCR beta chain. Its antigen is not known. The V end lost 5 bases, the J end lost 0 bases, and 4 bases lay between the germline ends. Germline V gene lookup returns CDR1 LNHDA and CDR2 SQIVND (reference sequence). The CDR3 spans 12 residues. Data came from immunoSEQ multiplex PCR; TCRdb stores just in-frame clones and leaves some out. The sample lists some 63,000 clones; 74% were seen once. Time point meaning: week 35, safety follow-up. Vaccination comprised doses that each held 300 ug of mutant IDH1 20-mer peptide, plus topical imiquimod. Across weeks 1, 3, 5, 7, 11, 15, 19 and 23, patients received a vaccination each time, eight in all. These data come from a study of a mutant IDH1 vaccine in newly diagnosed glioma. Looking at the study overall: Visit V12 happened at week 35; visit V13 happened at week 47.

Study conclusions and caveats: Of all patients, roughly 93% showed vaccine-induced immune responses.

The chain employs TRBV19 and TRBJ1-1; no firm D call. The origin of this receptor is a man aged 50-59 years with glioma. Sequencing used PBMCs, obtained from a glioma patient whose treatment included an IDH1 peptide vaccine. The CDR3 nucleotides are TGTGCCAGTAGTCGGGTGAACACTGAAGCTTTCTTT. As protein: CASSRVNTEAFF.